The rows below give T cell receptor beta chains drawn from one sample of a study of patients and donors after allogeneic stem cell transplantation. TCRdb processed the RT-PCR reads anew with MiXCR; each CDR3 protein has one entry. The table records 90,000 to 120,000 distinct CDR3 sequences, around 33% of them present only once. What was sequenced was blood, either unsorted or a sorted T cell fraction (not recorded which). The receptors come from a human donor who was either an allogeneic HSCT recipient or a stem cell or donor lymphocyte infusion donor (not recorded which). It is not recorded whose cells these are; they may come from a transplant donor. The CDR3 runs from the conserved cysteine through the conserved F or W. The order of the fields is CDR3 DNA, CDR3 protein, J gene, clone size, CDR3 length, D gene, V gene. A D gene is named only where the DNA matches it firmly. Rows may omit the clone size; those that give it use once, few, many or a size class.

TGCGCCAGCAGCCAAGGTCTGAGGGTTGACACTGAAGCTTTCTTT,CASSQGLRVDTEAFF,TRBJ1-1,-,15,-,TRBV4-3
TGCAGTGCTGGGGGGGGAGACACTGAAGCTTTCTTT,CSAGGGDTEAFF,TRBJ1-1,few,12,-,TRBV20-1
TGTGCCAGCAGACTCGGACTAGCGGGATTCAATGAGCAGTTCTTC,CASRLGLAGFNEQFF,TRBJ2-1,-,15,TRBD2,TRBV12-3/TRBV12-4
TGTGCCAGCAGCTCCGACAGCCTTTGGGGACAGCCCCAGCATTTT,CASSSDSLWGQPQHF,TRBJ1-5,-,15,-,TRBV7-2
TGTGCCAGCAGCTACGGACTAGCGGCATGGGGCGATACGCAGTATTTT,CASSYGLAAWGDTQYF,TRBJ2-3,-,16,TRBD2,TRBV7-9
TGTGCCAGCAGCCTTAGACGCTTAGCTTTCTTT,CASSLRRLAFF,TRBJ1-1,-,11,-,TRBV3-1
TGCGCCAGCAGCCGAGACAGGGGGCCAACCTACGAGCAGTACTTC,CASSRDRGPTYEQYF,TRBJ2-7,-,15,TRBD1,TRBV5-1
TGTGCCACCTGCAGAGTCCCCAGACAGGGCGGGACTGAAGCTTTCTTT,CATCRVPRQGGTEAFF,TRBJ1-1,-,16,TRBD1,TRBV15
TGCGCCAGCAGCCTGGGGAATCCGGGGAACGAGCAGTACTTC,CASSLGNPGNEQYF,TRBJ2-7,few,14,-,TRBV5-1
TGCGCCAGCAGCCAAGAGCGGACTTGGCTCACTGAAGCTTTCTTT,CASSQERTWLTEAFF,TRBJ1-1,once,15,-,TRBV4-3
TGTGCCAGCAGTTCAAGTTGGGGGATTAGCACAGATACGCAGTATTTT,CASSSSWGISTDTQYF,TRBJ2-3,-,16,-,TRBV7-2
TGCGCCAGCAGCTTTGAGGCCTATGGCTACACCTTC,CASSFEAYGYTF,TRBJ1-2,-,12,-,TRBV5-1
TGTGCCAGCAGATTAGCGGGAGGGAACACCGGGGAGCTGTTTTTT,CASRLAGGNTGELFF,TRBJ2-2,-,15,TRBD2,TRBV6-2/TRBV6-3
TGTGCCAGCAGGGGTGGGACAGGGATTGGCACTGAAGCTTTCTTT,CASRGGTGIGTEAFF,TRBJ1-1,-,15,TRBD1,TRBV6-5
TGTGCCAGCAGGCCAGTCCGTAGCACAGATACGCAGTATTTT,CASRPVRSTDTQYF,TRBJ2-3,-,14,-,TRBV11-2
TGTGCCACCAGCAGCAACACTGAAGCTTTCTTT,CATSSNTEAFF,TRBJ1-1,few,11,-,TRBV15
TGTGCCAGCCGGGGGTTCCCCACAGATACGCAGTATTTT,CASRGFPTDTQYF,TRBJ2-3,-,13,-,TRBV7-6
TGCAGTGCTGGGACAGGGTATAAGGGCTACACCTTC,CSAGTGYKGYTF,TRBJ1-2,few,12,TRBD1,TRBV20-1
TGTGCCAGCAGCCAAGACTACCCCTATCCGGGACTAGAGGGGGACAATGAGCAGTTCTTC,CASSQDYPYPGLEGDNEQFF,TRBJ2-1,-,20,TRBD2,TRBV14
TGTGCGTCTGAGGGGGGGAAACTGTTTTTT,CASEGGKLFF,TRBJ1-4,few,10,-,TRBV25-1
TGCGCCAGCAGCCCTCGGACAGGGCACTATGGCTACACCTTC,CASSPRTGHYGYTF,TRBJ1-2,few,14,TRBD1,TRBV4-3
TGTGCCAGCCGGCCGGGCAGCTCTGGAAACACCATATATTTT,CASRPGSSGNTIYF,TRBJ1-3,-,14,-,TRBV7-2
TGCAGTGCGCGCCCCCCTCACAATGAGCAGTTCTTC,CSARPPHNEQFF,TRBJ2-1,few,12,-,TRBV20-1
TGTGCTAGCAGCTTCGGACACCAAGAGACCCAGTACTTC,CASSFGHQETQYF,TRBJ2-5,few,13,-,TRBV7-7
TGTGCCAGCAGCTTTCCTGGAATATCTCCCGAGCAGTACTTC,CASSFPGISPEQYF,TRBJ2-7,few,14,-,TRBV7-9
TGTGCCAGCAGTACTCCGGGACAGGAGAACACTGAAGCTTTCTTT,CASSTPGQENTEAFF,TRBJ1-1,many,15,TRBD1,TRBV7-9
TGTGCCAGCAGCGTCGACAGGGGGGGCTTCTATAATTCACCCCTCCACTTT,CASSVDRGGFYNSPLHF,TRBJ1-6,few,17,TRBD1,TRBV27
TGTGCCAGCAGCCCCACAGACAGGGGGTCTCGTTACACTGAAGCTTTCTTT,CASSPTDRGSRYTEAFF,TRBJ1-1,-,17,TRBD1,TRBV4-2
TGTGCCACCAGCAGAGATCGCGGGGCAGTCCGTGGCTATGGCTACACCTTC,CATSRDRGAVRGYGYTF,TRBJ1-2,many,17,-,TRBV15
TGTGCCAGTAGTCTTGGGACAACAGTAATGAACACTGAAGCTTTCTTT,CASSLGTTVMNTEAFF,TRBJ1-1,-,16,-,TRBV19
TGTGCCACCAGTGCAGGGGGTAGACAGCCCCAGCATTTT,CATSAGGRQPQHF,TRBJ1-5,-,13,TRBD1,TRBV24-1
TGTGCCAGCAGTTACAACGGACTAGCAGCGAATGAGCAGTTCTTC,CASSYNGLAANEQFF,TRBJ2-1,once,15,TRBD2,TRBV6-5
TGTGCCAGCAGCTTTGACACGACAGGGAGCAATCAGCCCCAGCATTTT,CASSFDTTGSNQPQHF,TRBJ1-5,-,16,TRBD1,TRBV12-3/TRBV12-4
TGCAGCGTCGGGGACGTCTACAATGAGCAGTTCTTC,CSVGDVYNEQFF,TRBJ2-1,few,12,-,TRBV29-1
TGCGCCAGCAGCTCCGGGACTAGCGGGATCAATGAGCAGTTCTTC,CASSSGTSGINEQFF,TRBJ2-1,-,15,TRBD2,TRBV5-1
TGCGCCAGCAGCCCCAGACTAGCGGGAGGAGATGAGCAGTTCTTC,CASSPRLAGGDEQFF,TRBJ2-1,-,15,TRBD2,TRBV4-3
TGTGCCAGCAGCTTACTCATTCTAGCGGGCCAAGAGACCCAGTACTTC,CASSLLILAGQETQYF,TRBJ2-5,few,16,TRBD2,TRBV11-2
TGTGCCACCAGTGACCGAATAGATACGCAGTATTTT,CATSDRIDTQYF,TRBJ2-3,few,12,-,TRBV24-1
TGTGCCAGCAGCCGATTGGACAGGGGCGGTGGCTACACCTTC,CASSRLDRGGGYTF,TRBJ1-2,-,14,TRBD1,TRBV12-3/TRBV12-4
TGCAGTGCTAGCGGGGGTTTCTACGAGCAGTACTTC,CSASGGFYEQYF,TRBJ2-7,-,12,-,TRBV20-1
TGCGCCAGCTTGGGGAGGAGAGCGGGAGGGCTCAATGAGCAGTTCTTC,CASLGRRAGGLNEQFF,TRBJ2-1,-,16,TRBD2,TRBV5-1
TGCAGTGCCACAGGGACTAGCGGGATCACAGATACGCAGTATTTT,CSATGTSGITDTQYF,TRBJ2-3,-,15,TRBD2,TRBV20-1
TGTGCCAGCAGCTTTCAGGTCGTGGACACTGAAGCTTTCTTT,CASSFQVVDTEAFF,TRBJ1-1,many,14,-,TRBV5-6
TGTGCCAGCAGTTACTCGGCAGGGGACAATGAGCAGTTCTTC,CASSYSAGDNEQFF,TRBJ2-1,few,14,-,TRBV6-7
TGTGCCAGTAGTGGGTGGAGGCGGGAGCGGGATGAGCAGTTCTTC,CASSGWRRERDEQFF,TRBJ2-1,-,15,TRBD2,TRBV19
TGTGCCAGCAGTACTCTGTTGAACACTGAAGCTTTCTTT,CASSTLLNTEAFF,TRBJ1-1,-,13,-,TRBV14
TGCAGCGTTACCAGGGGCAGGGGAACAGATACGCAGTATTTT,CSVTRGRGTDTQYF,TRBJ2-3,-,14,-,TRBV29-1
TGTGCCACCAGTGACGGACAGGGGGCTGGGGCCAACGTCCTGACTTTC,CATSDGQGAGANVLTF,TRBJ2-6,few,16,TRBD1,TRBV24-1
TGCAGTGCTAGAGATACTAGCGGGAGAACGTACATTCAGTACTTC,CSARDTSGRTYIQYF,TRBJ2-4,-,15,TRBD2,TRBV20-1
TGTGCCAGCAGCCAGCAGCGCGTTTCGACAGATACGCAGTATTTT,CASSQQRVSTDTQYF,TRBJ2-3,-,15,-,TRBV4-2